Below, 15 T cell receptor beta chains from the same sample are listed, as sequenced in a study of OX40 agonist ivuxolimab in advanced cancers. The table came from immunoSEQ multiplex PCR; TCRdb's copy has only in-frame clones and leaves some out. This table holds around 89,000 clones, approximately 90% found once. Sequencing was performed on CD4+ or CD8+ T cells sorted from blood, taken in a trial of the OX40 agonist ivuxolimab. These receptor sequences come from an adult with an advanced solid tumor such as melanoma, head and neck, liver or kidney cancer.

This chain uses TRBV6-1 with TRBJ2-7, with 8 bases fitting TRBD1. CDR1 is MNHNS and CDR2 is SASEGT in the germline V gene. Trimming removed 7 bases from V and 2 bases from J; junction bases left unmatched: 7. The CDR3 consists of 14 residues. The chain's CDR3 is CASMTGVRTYEQYF. CDR3 in DNA: TGTGCCAGCATGACAGGGGTAAGGACCTACGAGCAGTACTTC.

The rearrangement joins TRBV10-3 to TRBJ1-6, with no clear D. Germline values: CDR1 ENHRY, CDR2 SYGVKD. This CDR3 contains 13 residues. The V and J ends lost 0 bases and 9 bases respectively, with 6 bases between them. The CDR3 DNA reads TGTGCCATCAGTGAGTCAGGTGGTTCACCCCTCCACTTT. Its protein product is CAISESGGSPLHF.

The V gene is TRBV5-1, the J gene TRBJ2-1; a possible D gene is TRBD1 (5 bases). The germline V gene encodes CDR1 SGHRS and CDR2 YFSETQ. The CDR3 is made up of 13 amino acids. V dropped 0 bases and J dropped 15 bases, with 16 bases sitting between them. The CDR3 DNA sequence: TGCGCCAGCAGCTTGGGGGGCGACCCCTACCTGTTCTTC. Protein product: CASSLGGDPYLFF.

V usage is TRBV7-2 and J usage is TRBJ2-7, with 8 bases matching TRBD1. V trimming: 5 bases; J trimming: 6 bases; junction bases outside the gene matches: 9. Germline lookup yields CDR1 SGHTA and CDR2 FQGNSA. This CDR3 contains 14 residues. CDR3 protein: CASSPWTGQGEQYF. In DNA, the CDR3 is TGTGCCAGCAGCCCATGGACAGGGCAAGGCGAGCAGTACTTC.

The V call is TRBV18, the J call TRBJ2-2; TRBD1 is a possible D gene (5 bases). This CDR3 spans 16 amino acids. The germline V gene has CDR1 KGHSH and CDR2 LQKENI. Trimming took 0 bases from V and 5 from J, leaving 13 bases between them. Written as DNA, the CDR3 is TGTGCCAGCTCACCACCGAGCCAGGGTTTGACCGGGGAGCTGTTTTTT. Its protein product is CASSPPSQGLTGELFF.

The chain combines TRBV28 with TRBJ2-5; a weak D match, TRBD1 (6 bases). The CDR3 totals 16 residues. The ends were cut back, 4 bases at V and 2 bases at J, with 17 bases in the middle. Germline V lookup: CDR1 MDHEN, CDR2 SYDVKM. CDR3 in DNA: TGTGCCAGCAGTTCCGAACTTAGGGGGTCACAAGAGACCCAGTACTTC. Protein sequence: CASSSELRGSQETQYF.

J is TRBJ2-6 and V is TRBV19; D perhaps matches TRBD1 (6 bases). From germline, CDR1 is LNHDA and CDR2 SQIVND (reference sequence). V was cut by 5 bases and J by 3 bases, with 11 bases left in between. This CDR3 is 15 amino acids long. In nucleotides, the CDR3 is TGTGCCAGTAGTGACGGACAGCTTGGGGCCAACGTCCTGACTTTC. Protein sequence: CASSDGQLGANVLTF.

V gene TRBV7-2 combines with J gene TRBJ2-1, with D perhaps matching TRBD2 (6 bases). Germline loops: CDR1 SGHTA, CDR2 FQGNSA. The CDR3 covers 13 residues. V was clipped by 5 bases and J by 6 bases, with 11 bases between them. The CDR3 spells CASSTGLVNEQFF. The CDR3 nucleotides read TGTGCCAGCAGCACGGGACTTGTCAATGAGCAGTTCTTC.

This clone has only one observation. The J gene is TRBJ1-5, the V gene TRBV7-7, with D tentatively TRBD1 (6 bases). This CDR3 contains 14 residues. Germline-derived CDR1 and CDR2 are SSHAT and FNYEAQ (reference sequence). Trimming pared 5 bases from V and 10 bases from J, leaving 18 bases between. The CDR3 sequence is CASSPDRPLLPQHF. Here the CDR3 DNA reads TGTGCCAGCAGCCCAGACAGGCCATTACTCCCCCAGCATTTT.

V gene TRBV9 combines with J gene TRBJ2-1; TRBD2 might be the D (5 bases). This CDR3 has 14 residues. V lost 0 bases and J lost 9, with 13 bases in between. The V gene's germline CDR1 is SGDLS and CDR2 YYNGEE. CDR3 bases: TGTGCCAGCAGCGTAGATGCTAGCCTAGGTGAGCAGTTCTTC. This codes for CASSVDASLGEQFF.

CDR3 protein: CASSIVSGTQYF. In nucleotides, the CDR3 is TGTGCCAGTAGTATAGTCTCCGGGACCCAGTACTTC. The chain is built from TRBV19 and TRBJ2-5; D not certain. The length of the CDR3 is 12 residues. Germline V lookup: CDR1 LNHDA, CDR2 SQIVND (reference sequence). Deletions cut 1 base from V and 7 bases from J, with 7 bases between.

This chain uses TRBV5-4 with TRBJ1-2; D may be TRBD1 (5 bases). Germline V gives CDR1 SGHNT, CDR2 YYREEE (reference sequence). With 5 bases removed from V and 4 bases from J, the gap between germline ends came to 18 bases. The length of the CDR3 is 15 residues. The CDR3 spells CASRATGHGAYGYTF. The CDR3 bases are TGTGCCAGCAGGGCCACAGGCCATGGGGCCTATGGCTACACCTTC.

This chain links TRBV10-3 with TRBJ1-1, with a weak D call TRBD1 (5 bases). The CDR3 has 15 amino acids. Trimming removed 3 bases from V and 2 bases from J, with 13 bases in between. The V gene's germline CDR1 is ENHRY and CDR2 SYGVKD. CDR3 DNA: TGTGCCATCAGTGAAAGTCCAGGGACCAACACTGAAGCTTTCTTT. This gives the protein CAISESPGTNTEAFF.

J is TRBJ1-2 and V is TRBV7-2; D gene ambiguous. The CDR3 runs 12 residues. Trimming took 2 bases from V and 8 from J, leaving 9 bases between them. Germline V gene data show CDR1 as SGHTA and CDR2 as FQGNSA. The chain's CDR3 is CASSLFGEGYTF. The CDR3 nucleotides read TGTGCCAGCAGCTTATTTGGCGAAGGCTACACCTTC.

The J gene is TRBJ2-1, the V gene TRBV7-8, with TRBD2 identical over 10 bases. Germline V CDR1 and CDR2: SGHVS, FQNEAQ. The CDR3 extends over 15 amino acids. With V trimmed by 2 bases and J by 4 bases, 2 bases remained unmatched. The CDR3 sequence: CASSLSGRDYNEQFF. The DNA for the CDR3 is TGTGCCAGCAGCTTAAGCGGGAGGGATTACAATGAGCAGTTCTTC.